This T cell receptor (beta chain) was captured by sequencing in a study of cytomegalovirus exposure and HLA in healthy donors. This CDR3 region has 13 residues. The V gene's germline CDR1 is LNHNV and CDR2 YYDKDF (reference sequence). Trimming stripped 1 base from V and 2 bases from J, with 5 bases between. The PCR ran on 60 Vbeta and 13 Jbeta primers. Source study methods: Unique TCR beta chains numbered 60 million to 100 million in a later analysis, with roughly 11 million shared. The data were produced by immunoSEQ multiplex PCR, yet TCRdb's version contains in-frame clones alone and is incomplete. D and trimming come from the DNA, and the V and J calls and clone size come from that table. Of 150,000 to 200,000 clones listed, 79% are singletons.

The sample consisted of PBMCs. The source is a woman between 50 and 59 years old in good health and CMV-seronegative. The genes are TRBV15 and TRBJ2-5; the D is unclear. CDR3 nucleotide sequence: TGTGCCACCAGCAGAGCAATGCAAGAGACCCAGTACTTC. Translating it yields CATSRAMQETQYF. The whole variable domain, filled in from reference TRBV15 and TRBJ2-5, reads DAMVIQNPRYQVTQFGKPVTLSCSQTLNHNVMYWYQQKSSQAPKLLFHYYDKDFNNEADTPDNFQSRRPNTSFCFLDIRSPGLGDTAMYLCATSRAMQETQYFGPGTRLLVL.